This entry lists 29 T cell receptor beta chains sequenced from one sample in a study of cytomegalovirus exposure and HLA in healthy donors. PCR primers comprised 60 Vbeta and 13 Jbeta primers. Profiled with immunoSEQ multiplex PCR; TCRdb holds only in-frame clones, not every one. Counted here are fewer than 100,000 clones, around 80% occurring once; the ten biggest clones make up 1.1%. Sequences were obtained from PBMCs. Source of these receptors: a male donor in good health and CMV-seronegative.

The chain couples TRBV28 to TRBJ1-2; D remains unclear. The CDR3 sequence is 14 residues long. Germline CDR1 reads MDHEN; CDR2 reads SYDVKM. V was clipped by 6 bases and J by 5 bases, with 16 bases between them. The CDR3 coding sequence is TGTGCCAGCAGCTTGCTTGCGCGTCCGTATGGCTACACCTTC. Translated: CASSLLARPYGYTF.

The rearrangement uses TRBV4-2 and TRBJ2-1; TRBD2 matches at 7 bases. Per germline, CDR1 LGHNA and CDR2 YNFKEQ. The trim removed 0 bases at V and 10 bases at J, leaving 15 bases unmatched. The CDR3 length is 17 residues. CDR3 amino acids: CASSQDIEDAWEGEQFF. The CDR3 DNA reads as TGTGCCAGCAGCCAAGATATCGAGGACGCCTGGGAGGGGGAGCAGTTCTTC.

The gene calls are TRBV5-6 and TRBJ1-5; D may be TRBD1 (5 bases). V was trimmed by 0 bases and J by 7 bases, leaving 11 bases between them. This CDR3 comprises 14 residues. In germline, CDR1 is SGHDT, CDR2 YYEEEE. CDR3 DNA: TGTGCCAGCAGCTTGGCCGCGGGGGACCAGCCCCAGCATTTT. The encoded protein is CASSLAAGDQPQHF.

The chain uses TRBV7-9 and TRBJ2-4, with D unresolved. The V gene lost 5 bases and the J gene lost 1 base, with 18 bases spanning the gap. Germline V gives CDR1 SEHNR, CDR2 FQNEAQ (reference sequence). This CDR3 is built from 17 residues. The CDR3 nucleotides read TGTGCCAGCAGCGCCCAGGCAATGCATATGGCCAAAAACATTCAGTACTTC. Amino acids: CASSAQAMHMAKNIQYF.

The sample holds one count of this clone. A read error may account for a junction end that differs from germline. This chain connects TRBV4-2 to TRBJ1-2; TRBD1 aligns across 8 bases. Germline V gives CDR1 LGHNA, CDR2 YNFKEQ. This CDR3 region has 14 residues. Here the CDR3 DNA reads TGTGCCAGCAGCCAGGCCGGGACAGGTGGAGGCTACCCCTTC. Translated: CASSQAGTGGGYPF.

The genes are TRBV6-1 and TRBJ1-2, with 7 bases matching TRBD1. The CDR3 runs to 12 residues. Germline V CDR1 and CDR2: MNHNS, SASEGT. Trimming took 7 bases from V and 7 from J; bases not matched to a gene: 6. In DNA form, the CDR3 reads TGTGCCAGCAAAGACAGGGAGTCTGGCTACACCTTC. Its protein is CASKDRESGYTF.

V usage is TRBV15 and J usage is TRBJ2-7; 7 positions match TRBD1. The V segment lost 1 base and the J segment 3 bases; nucleotides outside the gene matches: 9. Per germline, CDR1 LNHNV and CDR2 YYDKDF (reference sequence). The CDR3 has 16 residues. DNA for the CDR3: TGTGCCACCAGCAGAGCCCAACAGGGGCTCGGCTACGAGCAGTACTTC. Its translation: CATSRAQQGLGYEQYF. The full variable domain, in which reference TRBV15 and TRBJ2-7 provide the parts outside the CDR3, is DAMVIQNPRYQVTQFGKPVTLSCSQTLNHNVMYWYQQKSSQAPKLLFHYYDKDFNNEADTPDNFQSRRPNTSFCFLDIRSPGLGDTAMYLCATSRAQQGLGYEQYFGPGTRLTVT.

With regard to this clone: The junction differs from germline at one of its ends, possibly a read error. The rearrangement joins TRBV19 to TRBJ1-2; D might be TRBD1 (5 bases). The CDR3 totals 14 residues. CDR1 LNHDA and CDR2 SQIVND come from the germline V gene (reference sequence). CDR3 region: CASIGAATNYGYPF. CDR3 DNA sequence: TGTGCCAGTATTGGGGCGGCCACTAACTATGGCTACCCCTTC.

This rearrangement joins TRBV5-4 to TRBJ2-2; possibly TRBD2 for D (6 bases). Germline CDR1 and CDR2: SGHNT and YYREEE (reference sequence). Trimming took 2 bases from V and 3 from J, leaving 8 bases between them. The CDR3 is made up of 14 amino acids. CDR3 nucleotides: TGTGCCAGCAGCTTACGGGGGTACACCGGGGAGCTGTTTTTT. This translates into CASSLRGYTGELFF.

This chain joins TRBV9 and TRBJ1-3; the D gene is possibly TRBD1 (5 bases). Germline lookup yields CDR1 SGDLS and CDR2 YYNGEE. This CDR3 spans 16 amino acids. The V and J ends lost 4 bases and 2 bases respectively, with 16 bases between them. In DNA form, the CDR3 reads TGTGCCAGCAGCTCCTTTAGGTCGGACACTGGAAACACCATATATTTT. This translates into CASSSFRSDTGNTIYF.

This chain's CDR3 is CASGLTGNTEAFF. CDR3 nucleotide sequence: TGTGCTAGTGGTTTGACAGGGAACACTGAAGCTTTCTTT. The chain uses TRBV12-5 and TRBJ1-1; D is perhaps TRBD1 (5 bases). This CDR3 region has 13 residues. In germline, CDR1 is LGHNT, CDR2 FRNRAP. Trimming removed 2 bases at V and 1 base at J, with 5 bases between.

The chain recombines TRBV5-1 with TRBJ2-5; D may be TRBD2 (6 bases). Trimming cost V 4 bases and J 5 bases, with 18 bases left between them. This CDR3 has 15 residues. Germline V lookup: CDR1 SGHRS, CDR2 YFSETQ. The CDR3 DNA reads as TGCGCCAGCAGCGGCGGGAACACGGGTACGGAGACCCAGTACTTC. It is translated as CASSGGNTGTETQYF.

This sequence joins TRBV30 and TRBJ2-1, with D unclear. Germline values: CDR1 GTSNPN, CDR2 SVGIG (reference sequence). V lost 4 bases and J lost 3, with 10 bases in between. This CDR3 has 13 amino acids. The CDR3 bases are TGTGCCTGGACCCCTAGACGCTACAATGAGCAGTTCTTC. This codes for CAWTPRRYNEQFF.

This chain links TRBV11-2 with TRBJ2-7; D is perhaps TRBD1 (6 bases). This CDR3 has 13 amino acids. Germline CDR1 reads SGHAT; CDR2 reads FQNNGV. Trimming took off 5 bases at V and 1 base at J, with 9 bases between the two ends. CDR3 amino acids: CASSPDRSYEQYF. DNA for the CDR3: TGTGCCAGCAGCCCGGACAGATCCTACGAGCAGTACTTC.

The chain combines TRBV7-9 with TRBJ2-7; D might be TRBD2 (6 bases). This CDR3 is built from 12 residues. Trimming removed 5 bases from V and 1 base from J, with 6 bases in between. Germline CDR1 and CDR2: SEHNR and FQNEAQ (reference sequence). The CDR3 protein is CASSRGSYEQYF. In DNA, the CDR3 is TGTGCCAGCAGCCGGGGGTCCTACGAGCAGTACTTC. The variable domain in full, with the rest retrieved from reference TRBV7-9 and TRBJ2-7, is DTGVSQNPRHKITKRGQNVTFRCDPISEHNRLYWYRQTLGQGPEFLTYFQNEAQLEKSRLLSDRFSAERPKGSFSTLEIQRTEQGDSAMYLCASSRGSYEQYFGPGTRLTVT.

The V gene is TRBV19, the J gene TRBJ2-7, with TRBD2 matching over 10 bases. Unmatched junction bases numbered 1, after V lost 4 bases and J lost 1 base. Germline V gene sequence: CDR1 LNHDA, CDR2 SQIVND (reference sequence). CDR3 length: 14 residues. CDR3 amino acids: CASSTAGGSYEQYF. The CDR3 bases are TGTGCCAGTAGTACAGCGGGAGGGTCCTACGAGCAGTACTTC.

Concerning this clone itself: At one end the junction does not follow the germline gene, possibly because of a read error. The chain links TRBV6-5 to TRBJ1-2; D gene unclear. The CDR3 is 14 amino acids. The V gene's germline CDR1 is MNHEY and CDR2 SVGAGI. This CDR3 reads CASSLGIANYGYPF. The DNA for the CDR3 is TGTGCCAGCAGTCTAGGAATAGCTAACTATGGCTACCCCTTC.

This chain connects TRBV30 to TRBJ1-4; D is unclear. The V gene lost 3 bases and the J gene lost 0 bases, with 26 bases spanning the gap. CDR1 and CDR2 from the germline V gene are GTSNPN and SVGIG (reference sequence). The CDR3 consists of 20 residues. This chain's CDR3 is CAWSDPFPRKVKATNEKLFF. The CDR3 coding sequence is TGTGCCTGGAGCGATCCCTTCCCCAGGAAAGTAAAAGCAACTAATGAAAAACTGTTTTTT.

This chain links TRBV30 with TRBJ1-2, with D tentatively TRBD1 (5 bases). The V gene's germline CDR1 is GTSNPN and CDR2 SVGIG (reference sequence). Trimming took 3 bases from V and 4 from J, leaving 21 bases between them. The CDR3 is made up of 16 amino acids. In nucleotides, the CDR3 is TGTGCCTGGAGGTACCCCGTGGGACTAACTTTCTATGGCTACACCTTC. This sequence encodes CAWRYPVGLTFYGYTF.

The chain carries TRBV5-1 and TRBJ2-1, with 8 bases that match TRBD1. CDR3 length: 16 amino acids. CDR1 and CDR2 (germline): SGHRS, YFSETQ. V lost 0 bases and J lost 5; bases outside the gene matches: 7. The CDR3 here is CASSLGPGQGDNEQFF. In DNA, the CDR3 is TGCGCCAGCAGCTTGGGACCCGGACAGGGCGACAATGAGCAGTTCTTC.

The chain joins TRBV6-5 to TRBJ2-7, with a tentative D call TRBD2 (5 bases). Trimming removed 4 bases at V and 5 bases at J, with 12 bases between. The CDR3 is made up of 13 amino acids. Per germline, CDR1 MNHEY and CDR2 SVGAGI. The CDR3 reads CASSFYFGDEQYF. The CDR3 nucleotides read TGTGCCAGCAGTTTTTATTTCGGGGACGAGCAGTACTTC.

The chain has TRBV25-1 and TRBJ1-2; 7 nucleotides agree with TRBD1. Germline V gives CDR1 MGHDK, CDR2 SYGVNS. The CDR3 is 14 amino acids. Unmatched junction bases numbered 6, after V lost 4 bases and J lost 4 bases. CDR3 in DNA: TGTGCCAGCAGTGCGGCAGGGGGGTTCTATGGCTACACCTTC. It is translated as CASSAAGGFYGYTF.

The V call is TRBV5-4, the J call TRBJ2-1, with 7 bases identical to TRBD2. The CDR3 runs to 14 residues. The germline CDR1 and CDR2 sequences are SGHNT and YYREEE (reference sequence). The trim removed 9 bases at V and 8 bases at J, leaving 14 bases unmatched. CDR3 in DNA: TGTGCCACCGGGGATGGCGGGAGAGTAGATGAGCAGTTCTTC. Translated, it gives CATGDGGRVDEQFF.

This chain joins TRBV28 and TRBJ1-1; D uncertain. Trimming removed 7 bases from V and 5 bases from J, with 14 bases in between. Germline loops: CDR1 MDHEN, CDR2 SYDVKM. The CDR3 is 13 amino acids. The CDR3 DNA reads as TGTGCCAGCACCCCGCCGGGGAGTACTGAAGCTTTCTTT. This codes for CASTPPGSTEAFF.

This clone occurred once. J is TRBJ2-5 and V is TRBV11-2; 9 bases align to TRBD2. CDR1 is SGHAT, CDR2 FQNNGV, per germline. This CDR3 is 15 amino acids long. V dropped 5 bases and J dropped 3; count of bases not matched to a gene: 7. CDR3 sequence (DNA): TGTGCCAGCAGCCCGGGACTAGCCCGGAAAGAGACCCAGTACTTC. It encodes CASSPGLARKETQYF.

This chain links TRBV5-8 with TRBJ1-2, with TRBD1 matching over 8 bases. The ends lost 1 base at V and 7 bases at J; junction bases unmatched: 6. This CDR3 is built from 14 residues. CDR1 is SGHTS, CDR2 YDEGEE, per germline. CDR3 DNA: TGTGCCAGCAGCTTGTCAGGGGGCAATAGTGGCTACACCTTC. Its translation is CASSLSGGNSGYTF.

This chain joins TRBV5-1 and TRBJ2-7; D remains unclear. V was trimmed by 0 bases and J by 0 bases, leaving 10 bases between them. This CDR3 spans 15 amino acids. Germline CDR1 reads SGHRS; CDR2 reads YFSETQ. CDR3 nucleotide sequence: TGCGCCAGCAGCTTGGCCGCGGTGAGCTCCTACGAGCAGTACTTC. Encoded protein: CASSLAAVSSYEQYF.

The chain is built from TRBV5-4 and TRBJ1-2, with 12 positions matching TRBD1. V was clipped by 6 bases and J by 4 bases; unmatched bases: 16. This CDR3 has 18 amino acids. Germline V lookup: CDR1 SGHNT, CDR2 YYREEE (reference sequence). The CDR3 DNA reads TGTGCCAGCACCCCAAGATCCGGGACAGGGGGCGCTTTCTATGGCTACACCTTC. Protein: CASTPRSGTGGAFYGYTF.

This chain links TRBV7-9 with TRBJ1-1; 9 bases fit TRBD1. Unmatched junction bases numbered 8, after V lost 4 bases and J lost 11 bases. Germline V lookup: CDR1 SEHNR, CDR2 FQNEAQ (reference sequence). This CDR3 contains 13 residues. CDR3 amino acids: CASSSQQGAMAFF. CDR3 sequence (DNA): TGTGCCAGCAGCTCACAACAGGGGGCTATGGCTTTCTTT.